This T cell receptor beta chain was found in a study of T cell repertoires in cytomegalovirus infection. The wider study: TCR beta signatures that were public indicated CMV infection and matching HLA type.

Study conclusions and caveats: HLA-C-restricted CMV-specific TCR beta clonotypes prevailed in the ex vivo response. People with CMV and the relevant HLA were identified by cumulative public TCR beta family frequency.

This clonotype occurred a few times. Its antigen is unidentified. TCRdb reprocessed the reads via MiXCR and lists one record per CDR3 protein. The data show about 830,000 distinct CDR3 sequences, 32% seen once. This sequence originates from a human donor in good health (CMV status not recorded). Some clones in this sample may be carry-over from other donors' samples. This material consisted of cultured CD8+ T cells from PBMCs, taken from culture after CMV antigen stimulation.

The DNA for the CDR3 is TGTGCCAGCAGGCCAGGGGCCCCCTACGAGCAGTACTTC. Protein sequence: CASRPGAPYEQYF. This sequence joins TRBV27 and TRBJ2-7; D perhaps matches TRBD1 (6 bases). CDR3 length: 13 amino acids. Looked up from germline, CDR1 is MNHEY and CDR2 is SMNVEV (reference sequence). V was cut by 6 bases and J by 2 bases, with 11 bases left in between.